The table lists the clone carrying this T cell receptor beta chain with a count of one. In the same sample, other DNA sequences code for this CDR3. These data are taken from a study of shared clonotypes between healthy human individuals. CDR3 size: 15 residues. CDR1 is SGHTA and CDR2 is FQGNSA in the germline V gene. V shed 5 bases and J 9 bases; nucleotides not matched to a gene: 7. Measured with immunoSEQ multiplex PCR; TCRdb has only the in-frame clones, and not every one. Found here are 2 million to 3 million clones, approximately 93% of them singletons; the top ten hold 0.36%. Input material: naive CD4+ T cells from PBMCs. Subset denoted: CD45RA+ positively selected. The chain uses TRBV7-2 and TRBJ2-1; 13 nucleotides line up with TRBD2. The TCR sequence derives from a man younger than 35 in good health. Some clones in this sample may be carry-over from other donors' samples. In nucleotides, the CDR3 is TGTGCCAGCAGCCTCGGGACTAGCGGGAAGGGTGAGCAGTTCTTC. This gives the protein CASSLGTSGKGEQFF. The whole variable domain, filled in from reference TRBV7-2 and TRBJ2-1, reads GAGVSQSPSNKVTEKGKDVELRCDPISGHTALYWYRQSLGQGLEFLIYFQGNSAPDKSGLPSDRFSAERTGGSVSTLTIQRTQQEDSAVYLCASSLGTSGKGEQFFGPGTRLTVL.